Included here is one T cell receptor beta chain sequence, with context. This clone was seen repeatedly, ten times or more. The clone's antigen remains unknown. The read ends 3 residues early relative to the CDR3; the germline J gene fills the gap. Both CVID patients and healthy controls were predominantly of Caucasian heritage. From each donor, roughly 5 to 8.5 ml of heparinized peripheral whole blood was collected. TCRbeta CDR3 repertoires were sequenced from genomic DNA of adults with common variable immune deficiency (CVID) and healthy adult controls. The control group comprised roughly 22 healthy adult volunteers, around 12 female and 10 male, aged roughly 23 to 66 years with a mean age of roughly 35. Diluted blood was subjected to density centrifugation over Hypaque 1077 or Ficoll-Paque for isolation of peripheral blood mononuclear cells. Unsorted mononuclear cells served as the source of genomic DNA, which was extracted either by Qiagen column purification or by a centrifugation-based method.

This sample stems from a study of T cell clonality in common variable immunodeficiency (dated by TCRdb to 2015 to 2017). The study at large found these results: According to the authors, figuring out what caused the increased clonality in CVID would require sequencing the repertoires of T cell subpopulations. Increased TCRbeta clonality was found in CVID subjects compared with healthy controls (t-test p = 0.018), with the increase being most characteristic of about a third of subjects. Even though DNA input was equal, the average per sample came to 65,000 to 85,000 unique sequences for controls compared with 25,000 to 35,000 for CVID samples. Reportedly, TCRbeta sequences from CVID had fewer deletions and N-nucleotide insertions, and highly modified clones with 13 or more V deletions were absent from CVID. Correlations of repertoire features with clinical complications were constrained by heterogeneity among patients within the CVID cohort. CVID subjects shared fewer TCRbeta clones with each other than healthy controls did (p < 0.0001).

The CDR3, from cysteine to phenylalanine, totals 15 residues. The DNA shown is the part of the CDR3 that was read: 36 bases, in frame from base 1. The germline V gene encodes CDR1 MNHEY and CDR2 SVGEGT. V lost 4 bases and J lost 3 bases, and the count of bases not matched to a germline gene is 6. CVID samples and control samples contributed equivalent amounts of genomic DNA as sequencing input. For every sample, a 60 bp segment covering the rearranged TCRbeta CDR3 region was amplified and then sequenced. TCRbeta amplification used the immunoSEQ assay, a bias-corrected multiplex PCR with high-throughput sequencing. Concerning the study's data processing: Each unique nucleotide sequence was treated as a clone and annotated with V, D and J genes, copy number and frequency. Sequences were labeled productive if in frame, and non-productive if out of frame or containing stop codons. As previously described, Shannon's entropy was used to calculate clonality. The predicted amino acid sequences of productive clones were used to derive the mean CDR3 Kyte-Doolittle hydropathy. Hierarchical clustering of scaled V gene usage was performed with the R hclust function using Manhattan distance and complete linkage. Clone sharing by CDR3 amino acid sequence was assessed by resampling 12 repertoires per group over 100 rounds. The repertoires were searched for some 70 published EBV-specific TCRbeta sequences and a few hundred published CMV-specific TCRbeta sequences. After a couple of CVID samples that produced fewer than 10,000 sequences were dropped from the analysis, some 40 CVID repertoires remained. TCRdb took this table from immuneACCESS and kept in-frame rearrangements with V and J called. Such tables lack part of the clones; where checked against another copy, unresolved V genes explain under half of the gap, and the rest is unexplained. That table is the source of V, J and clone size, and D and trimming were worked out from the DNA. The sample records over 45,000 clones, none occurring a single time. The leading ten clones occupy about 1.8% of the sample.

This receptor was taken from a person between 18 and 69 years old in good health. The sequence is built from TRBV6-2 or TRBV6-3 and TRBJ2-7, and TRBD1 matches 10 of the central bases. The sample taken for sequencing was peripheral blood mononuclear cells. This receptor has the CDR3 CASSFFGTGVYEQYF. Partial CDR3 DNA: TGTGCCAGCAGTTTTTTTGGGACAGGGGTCTACGAG.